Sequencing of this T cell receptor beta chain was carried out in a study of blood T cell repertoires in COVID-19. Study context: The study drew acute and convalescent COVID-19 samples from the United States, Italy and Spain. Sources were T cells, B-cell-depleted T cells, or PBMCs; the material itself was cDNA or gDNA.

Methods used by the authors: For nucleated cells, counts were estimated from reference gene primer amplification. Repertoires were generated with immunoSEQ multiplex PCR, while TCRdb's copy carries only in-frame clones and drops some. V and J calls and clone size are given by that table; D and trimming were obtained from the DNA. This sample has around 86,000 clones, with approximately 85% found just once. Looked up from germline, CDR1 is LGHNA and CDR2 is YSLEER. This CDR3 has 20 residues. Trimming at V came to 0 bases and at J to 5 bases, leaving 16 bases not matched to a gene. The chain uses TRBV4-3 and TRBJ2-5, with TRBD2 identical over 12 bases. The sample consisted of peripheral blood. The receptor's source is a human donor in a cohort sampled during active COVID-19. CDR3 loop: CASSQDSTASGRDPGETQYF. CDR3 in DNA: TGCGCCAGCAGCCAAGATTCGACGGCTAGCGGGAGGGATCCAGGGGAGACCCAGTACTTC.